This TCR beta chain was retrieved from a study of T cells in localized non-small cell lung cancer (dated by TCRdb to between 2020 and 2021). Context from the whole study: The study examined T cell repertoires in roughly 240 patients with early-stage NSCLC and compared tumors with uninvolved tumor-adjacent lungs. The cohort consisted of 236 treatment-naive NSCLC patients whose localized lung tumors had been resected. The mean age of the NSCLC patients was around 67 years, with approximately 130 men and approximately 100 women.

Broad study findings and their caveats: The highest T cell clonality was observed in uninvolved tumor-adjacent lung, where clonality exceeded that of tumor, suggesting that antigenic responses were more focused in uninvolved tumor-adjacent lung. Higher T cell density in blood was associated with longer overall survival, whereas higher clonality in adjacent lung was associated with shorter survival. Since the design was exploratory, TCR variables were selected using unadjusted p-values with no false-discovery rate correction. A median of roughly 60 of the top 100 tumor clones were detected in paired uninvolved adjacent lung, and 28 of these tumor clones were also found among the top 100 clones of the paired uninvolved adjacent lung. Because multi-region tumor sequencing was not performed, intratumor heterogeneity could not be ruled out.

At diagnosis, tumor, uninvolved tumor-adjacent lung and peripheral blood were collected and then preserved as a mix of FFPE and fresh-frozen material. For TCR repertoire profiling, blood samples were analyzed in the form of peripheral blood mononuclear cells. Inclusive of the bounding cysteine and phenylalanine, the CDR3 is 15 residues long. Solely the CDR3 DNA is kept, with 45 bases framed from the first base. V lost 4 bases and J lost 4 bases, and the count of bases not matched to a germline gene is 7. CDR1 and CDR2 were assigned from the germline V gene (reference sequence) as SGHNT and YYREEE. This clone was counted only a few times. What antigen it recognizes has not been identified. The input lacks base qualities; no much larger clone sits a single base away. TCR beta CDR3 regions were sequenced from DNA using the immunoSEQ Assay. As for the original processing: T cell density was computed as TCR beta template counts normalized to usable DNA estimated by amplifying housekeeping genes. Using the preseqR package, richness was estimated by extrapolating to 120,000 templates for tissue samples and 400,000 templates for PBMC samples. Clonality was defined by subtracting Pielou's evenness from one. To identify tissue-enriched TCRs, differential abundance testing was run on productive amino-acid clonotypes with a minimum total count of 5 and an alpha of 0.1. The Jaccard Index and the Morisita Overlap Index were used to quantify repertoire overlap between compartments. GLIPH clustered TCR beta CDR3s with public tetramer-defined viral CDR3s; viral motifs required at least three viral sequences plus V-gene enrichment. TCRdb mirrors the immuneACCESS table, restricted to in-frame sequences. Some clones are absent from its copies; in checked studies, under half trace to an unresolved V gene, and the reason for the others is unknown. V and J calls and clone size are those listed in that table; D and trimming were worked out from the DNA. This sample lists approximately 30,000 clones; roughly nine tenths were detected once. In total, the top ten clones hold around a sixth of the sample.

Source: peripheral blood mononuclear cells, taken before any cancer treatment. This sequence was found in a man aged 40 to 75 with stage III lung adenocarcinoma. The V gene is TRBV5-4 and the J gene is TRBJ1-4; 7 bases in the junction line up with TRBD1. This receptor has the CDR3 CASSTNRGLNEKLFF. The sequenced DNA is TGTGCCAGCAGCACCAACAGGGGACTTAATGAAAAACTGTTTTTT.